This passage covers 31 T cell receptor beta chains from one sample sequenced in a study of T cell changes during pregnancy in multiple sclerosis. The table came from immunoSEQ multiplex PCR; TCRdb's copy has only in-frame clones and leaves some out. The sample includes 85,000 to 100,000 clones, around 92% of them seen just once. Sequenced here: peripheral blood, sampled after pregnancy. Receptors originate from a female donor with multiple sclerosis, enrolled in a pregnancy study.

The J gene is TRBJ2-6, the V gene TRBV7-2, with 7 bases matching TRBD1. J lost 0 bases, V lost 11 bases, and 7 bases had no gene match. The V gene's germline CDR1 is SGHTA and CDR2 FQGNSA. CDR3 length equals 15 residues. CDR3 in DNA: TGTGCCGTCTATTCAGGGGGCTCTGGGGCCAACGTCCTGACTTTC. Translating it yields CAVYSGGSGANVLTF.

This chain links TRBV25-1 with TRBJ2-4, with TRBD1 matching 10 bases. The V gene's germline CDR1 is MGHDK and CDR2 SYGVNS. V was pared by 2 bases and J by 0 bases, with 1 base of the junction left unmatched. The CDR3 is 16 residues long. DNA of the CDR3: TGTGCCAGCAGTGAAGGGACAGGGGTAGCCAAAAACATTCAGTACTTC. This sequence encodes CASSEGTGVAKNIQYF.

The chain couples TRBV2 to TRBJ1-2; tentative D call: TRBD1 (5 bases). This CDR3 region has 15 residues. Trimming left V 3 bases short and J 7 bases short, with 18 bases between. Germline CDR1 and CDR2: SNHLY and FYNNEI. CDR3 residues: CASSDTTAGGTGYTF. DNA of the CDR3: TGTGCCAGCAGTGATACGACAGCGGGCGGAACTGGCTACACCTTC.

J is TRBJ2-7 and V is TRBV7-9; 7 bases map to TRBD1. The CDR3 is 14 residues long. The V segment lost 8 bases and the J segment 2 bases; nucleotides outside the gene matches: 9. Germline-derived CDR1 and CDR2 are SEHNR and FQNEAQ (reference sequence). Written as DNA, the CDR3 is TGTGCCAGCGCCGGTCAGGGGGAAACCTACGAGCAGTACTTC. Its translation is CASAGQGETYEQYF.

This clone was counted a single time. The junction shows a germline mismatch at one end, possibly a read error. This sequence joins TRBV27 and TRBJ2-1, with TRBD2 identical over 8 bases. This CDR3 is 13 amino acids long. The germline gives CDR1 MNHEY, CDR2 SMNVEV (reference sequence). DNA of the CDR3: TGTGCCAGCAGTTTTACAATGGGACTAGACCGTATCTTC. It specifies CASSFTMGLDRIF.

This sequence joins TRBV29-1 and TRBJ2-1; 10 bases line up with TRBD2. CDR1 SQVTM and CDR2 ANQGSEA come from the germline V gene. The CDR3 extends over 14 amino acids. V shed 3 bases and J 4 bases; nucleotides not matched to a gene: 3. CDR3 region: CSVEASGGYNEQFF. Here the CDR3 DNA reads TGCAGCGTTGAGGCTAGCGGGGGTTACAATGAGCAGTTCTTC.

The V gene is TRBV28, the J gene TRBJ1-1; no clear D. Trimming cost V 7 bases and J 5 bases, with 14 bases left between them. This CDR3 is built from 13 residues. CDR1 is MDHEN, CDR2 SYDVKM, per germline. CDR3 nucleotides: TGTGCCAGCATGGTGGGCTACGAAACTGAAGCTTTCTTT. Translated, it gives CASMVGYETEAFF.

The J gene is TRBJ2-5, the V gene TRBV30, with 8 bases lining up with TRBD1. The CDR3 is made up of 13 amino acids. Germline V gene lookup returns CDR1 GTSNPN and CDR2 SVGIG (reference sequence). V lost 4 bases, J lost 3 bases, and 4 bases stayed unmatched. The CDR3 sequence: CAWNPGGEETQYF. DNA for the CDR3: TGTGCCTGGAATCCAGGGGGCGAAGAGACCCAGTACTTC.

This chain links TRBV7-6 with TRBJ2-1; 15 nucleotides line up with TRBD2. The germline gives CDR1 SGHVS, CDR2 FNYEAQ. Trimming at V came to 5 bases and at J to 7 bases, leaving 12 bases not matched to a gene. This CDR3 has 18 residues. The CDR3 region has the DNA TGTGCCAGCAGCCAACCGGGACTAGCGGGAGGTCGGAATAATGAGCAGTTCTTC. Protein: CASSQPGLAGGRNNEQFF.

Written as DNA, the CDR3 is TGTGCCAGCAGCTTAGTGCAGGGCAGCTCCTACGAGCAGTACTTC. Translation gives CASSLVQGSSYEQYF. The genes are TRBV7-9 and TRBJ2-7, with D perhaps TRBD1 (5 bases). The CDR3 has 15 amino acids. V lost 1 base and J lost 0, with 10 bases in between. Per the germline V gene, CDR1 is SEHNR and CDR2 is FQNEAQ (reference sequence).

The gene calls are TRBV6-5 and TRBJ1-1; D uncertain. Trimming stripped 0 bases from V and 2 bases from J, with 7 bases between. Germline CDR1 and CDR2: MNHEY and SVGAGI. The CDR3 loop spans 14 amino acids. CDR3 bases: TGTGCCAGCAGTTACTCGCCCGGTAACACTGAAGCTTTCTTT. It translates to CASSYSPGNTEAFF.

The V gene is TRBV27, the J gene TRBJ1-4; D is ambiguous. V was shortened by 8 bases and J by 0 bases, with 16 bases between the two germline ends. The CDR3 is 16 residues long. Germline CDR1 reads MNHEY; CDR2 reads SMNVEV (reference sequence). The CDR3 DNA reads TGTGCCAGCTCTAGGATTCCGGAAGCAACTAATGAAAAACTGTTTTTT. Its protein product is CASSRIPEATNEKLFF.

The chain carries TRBV30 and TRBJ1-1, with TRBD1 identical over 9 bases. Germline trimming cut 3 bases from V and 6 bases from J; bases unmatched to any gene: 5. This CDR3 comprises 13 residues. Germline CDR1 GTSNPN, CDR2 SVGIG (reference sequence). The CDR3 loop is CAWRGTGLPEAFF. Here the CDR3 DNA reads TGTGCCTGGAGAGGGACAGGGCTCCCTGAAGCTTTCTTT.

J is TRBJ2-2 and V is TRBV4-3; tentatively, D is TRBD2 (5 bases). V lost 0 bases to trimming and J lost 7 bases, with 15 bases between them. This CDR3 has 16 amino acids. Germline V gene sequence: CDR1 LGHNA, CDR2 YSLEER. The CDR3 loop reads CASSQDASGVGGELFF. The CDR3 DNA follows: TGCGCCAGCAGCCAAGATGCGTCCGGGGTAGGCGGGGAGCTGTTTTTT.

This clone was found once. This rearrangement joins TRBV2 to TRBJ2-7; 7 bases match TRBD1. There are 15 residues in the CDR3. V lost 2 bases, J lost 6 bases, and 10 bases stayed unmatched. Germline-derived CDR1 and CDR2 are SNHLY and FYNNEI. CDR3 amino acids: CASSERVRQGSEQYF. The CDR3 DNA follows: TGTGCCAGCAGTGAACGGGTGAGACAGGGTAGCGAGCAGTACTTC.

J is TRBJ2-1 and V is TRBV18; maybe TRBD2 (6 bases). Trimming stripped 4 bases from V and 0 bases from J, with 19 bases between. CDR3 length equals 18 residues. Per germline, CDR1 KGHSH and CDR2 LQKENI. This chain's CDR3 is CASSLHRDSGTSYNEQFF. The DNA of the CDR3 is TGTGCCAGCTCACTACACCGGGACTCCGGGACCTCCTACAATGAGCAGTTCTTC.

The chain couples TRBV18 to TRBJ2-5; TRBD1 might be the D (6 bases). This CDR3 is built from 16 residues. V lost 1 base and J lost 3, with 15 bases in between. Germline V lookup: CDR1 KGHSH, CDR2 LQKENI. The CDR3 loop reads CASSPRGPAPEETQYF. CDR3 DNA: TGTGCCAGCTCACCACGGGGGCCGGCACCTGAAGAGACCCAGTACTTC.

The chain has TRBV4-3 and TRBJ2-3, with 9 bases lining up with TRBD1. The V gene end was trimmed by 4 bases and the J gene end by 4 bases; junction bases not matched to a gene: 3. There are 14 residues in the CDR3. Germline V gives CDR1 LGHNA, CDR2 YSLEER. The CDR3 DNA follows: TGCGCCAGCAGCCGGGGACAGGGAGCAGATACGCAGTATTTT. This encodes CASSRGQGADTQYF.

The chain employs TRBV7-6 and TRBJ2-7; 7 bases map to TRBD1. V trimming: 5 bases; J trimming: 6 bases; junction bases outside the gene matches: 7. From germline, CDR1 is SGHVS and CDR2 FNYEAQ. The CDR3 extends over 13 amino acids. Here the CDR3 reads CASSTAGGGEQYF. The CDR3 coding sequence is TGTGCCAGCAGCACAGCAGGGGGTGGCGAGCAGTACTTC.

The chain recombines TRBV18 with TRBJ1-5; no firm D call. Deletions cut 1 base from V and 0 bases from J, with 7 bases between. The CDR3 consists of 15 residues. Per germline, CDR1 KGHSH and CDR2 LQKENI. CDR3 in amino acids: CASSPLGGSNQPQHF. CDR3 in DNA: TGTGCCAGCTCACCACTCGGCGGTAGCAATCAGCCCCAGCATTTT.

This CDR3 is CASSYSGGTGGDTQYF. CDR3 DNA: TGTGCCAGCAGTTACTCCGGGGGGACAGGGGGAGATACGCAGTATTTT. This chain connects TRBV6-5 to TRBJ2-3; 11 bases map to TRBD1. CDR1 and CDR2 (germline): MNHEY, SVGAGI. This CDR3 region has 16 residues. The V and J ends lost 0 bases and 5 bases, in that order; junction bases with no gene match: 4.

The rearrangement links TRBV7-6 to TRBJ2-7; 8 nucleotides align to TRBD2. The junction had 10 bases not matched to a gene; V was cut back by 8 bases and J by 7 bases. The CDR3 length is 13 residues. The germline V gene has CDR1 SGHVS and CDR2 FNYEAQ. CDR3 residues: CASVSGEDWEQYF. The DNA for the CDR3 is TGTGCCAGCGTTAGCGGGGAAGATTGGGAGCAGTACTTC.

The rearrangement links TRBV2 to TRBJ2-5, with 15 bases aligning to TRBD2. V trimming: 3 bases; J trimming: 9 bases; junction bases outside the gene matches: 2. The CDR3 spans 14 residues. Germline-derived CDR1 and CDR2 are SNHLY and FYNNEI. Here the CDR3 reads CASSEGTSGGSQYF. For the CDR3, the DNA is TGTGCCAGCAGTGAGGGGACTAGCGGGGGGTCCCAGTACTTC.

The chain carries TRBV5-6 and TRBJ2-3, with 9 bases identical to TRBD1. Trimming at V came to 1 base and at J to 1 base, leaving 7 bases not matched to a gene. CDR1 is SGHDT and CDR2 is YYEEEE in the germline V gene. The CDR3 sequence is 17 residues long. CDR3: CASSLSTGGSRTDTQYF. The CDR3 coding sequence is TGTGCCAGCAGCTTGAGTACAGGGGGCAGCCGCACAGATACGCAGTATTTT.

The genes are TRBV6-5 and TRBJ1-5, with D possibly TRBD1 on 5 matching bases. The CDR3 loop spans 14 amino acids. V was shortened by 5 bases and J by 4 bases, with 12 bases between the two germline ends. Germline lookup yields CDR1 MNHEY and CDR2 SVGAGI. The CDR3 nucleotides are TGTGCCAGCAGTCCCGGGACTGATAATCAGCCCCAGCATTTT. It yields the protein CASSPGTDNQPQHF.

This clone has a single count. The gene calls are TRBV5-1 and TRBJ1-2; 7 bases are shared with TRBD1. J gave up 2 bases and V 3 bases, and 7 bases lay outside the gene matches. Germline loops: CDR1 SGHRS, CDR2 YFSETQ. The CDR3 covers 15 residues. The CDR3 sequence: CASSYGMGQNYGYTF. The DNA for the CDR3 is TGCGCCAGCAGCTACGGGATGGGACAGAACTATGGCTACACCTTC.

The chain carries TRBV7-6 and TRBJ1-1, with 7 bases identical to TRBD1. The CDR3 totals 15 residues. The junction had 11 bases not matched to a gene; V was cut back by 5 bases and J by 5 bases. CDR1 and CDR2 from the germline V gene are SGHVS and FNYEAQ. The CDR3 is CASSPISTGRTEAFF. The CDR3 DNA reads TGTGCCAGCAGCCCAATATCGACAGGGAGGACTGAAGCTTTCTTT.

The chain employs TRBV6-1 and TRBJ1-3, with D uncertain. Germline CDR1 and CDR2: MNHNS and SASEGT. Trimming shortened V by 3 bases and J by 1 base, and 7 bases separated the two germline ends. This CDR3 is 14 amino acids long. The CDR3 is CASSEQLSGNTIYF. Here the CDR3 DNA reads TGTGCCAGCAGTGAGCAGTTATCTGGAAACACCATATATTTT.

The genes are TRBV5-1 and TRBJ1-1; no clear D. V was clipped by 6 bases and J by 2 bases, with 17 bases between them. The CDR3 covers 15 residues. Germline loops: CDR1 SGHRS, CDR2 YFSETQ. CDR3: CASKGLERGNTEAFF. The CDR3 region has the DNA TGCGCCAGCAAAGGCCTCGAGCGGGGTAACACTGAAGCTTTCTTT.

V and J are TRBV7-9 and TRBJ2-1; 10 nucleotides line up with TRBD1. CDR3 length equals 16 residues. V dropped 3 bases and J dropped 9; count of bases not matched to a gene: 11. Looked up from germline, CDR1 is SEHNR and CDR2 is FQNEAQ (reference sequence). CDR3 amino acids: CASSFGGQGRFGEQFF. DNA for the CDR3: TGTGCCAGCAGCTTTGGGGGACAGGGGCGCTTTGGTGAGCAGTTCTTC.

This clone came up once. The chain employs TRBV7-7 and TRBJ2-1; 13 bases are shared with TRBD2. The V and J ends lost 6 bases and 2 bases, in that order; junction bases with no gene match: 10. The length of the CDR3 is 18 residues. Per the germline V gene, CDR1 is SSHAT and CDR2 is FNYEAQ (reference sequence). The CDR3 DNA is TGTGCCAGCAGTCCGGGACTAGCGGGACGCACGGCCTACAATGAGCAGTTCTTC. It translates to CASSPGLAGRTAYNEQFF.